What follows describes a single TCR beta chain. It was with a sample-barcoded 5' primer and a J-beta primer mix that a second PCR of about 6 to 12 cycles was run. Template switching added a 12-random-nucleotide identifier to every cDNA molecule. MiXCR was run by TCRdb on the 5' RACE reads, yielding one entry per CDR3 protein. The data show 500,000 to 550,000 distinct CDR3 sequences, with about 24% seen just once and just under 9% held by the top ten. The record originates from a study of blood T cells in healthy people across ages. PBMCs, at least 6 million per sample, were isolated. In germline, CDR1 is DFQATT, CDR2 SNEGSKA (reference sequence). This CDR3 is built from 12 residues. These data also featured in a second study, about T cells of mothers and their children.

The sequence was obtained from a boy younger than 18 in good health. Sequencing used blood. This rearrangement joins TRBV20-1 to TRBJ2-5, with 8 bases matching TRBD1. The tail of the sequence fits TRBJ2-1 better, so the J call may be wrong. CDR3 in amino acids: CSAEDRDNEQFF. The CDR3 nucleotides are TGCAGTGCTGAGGACAGGGACAATGAGCAGTTCTTC.